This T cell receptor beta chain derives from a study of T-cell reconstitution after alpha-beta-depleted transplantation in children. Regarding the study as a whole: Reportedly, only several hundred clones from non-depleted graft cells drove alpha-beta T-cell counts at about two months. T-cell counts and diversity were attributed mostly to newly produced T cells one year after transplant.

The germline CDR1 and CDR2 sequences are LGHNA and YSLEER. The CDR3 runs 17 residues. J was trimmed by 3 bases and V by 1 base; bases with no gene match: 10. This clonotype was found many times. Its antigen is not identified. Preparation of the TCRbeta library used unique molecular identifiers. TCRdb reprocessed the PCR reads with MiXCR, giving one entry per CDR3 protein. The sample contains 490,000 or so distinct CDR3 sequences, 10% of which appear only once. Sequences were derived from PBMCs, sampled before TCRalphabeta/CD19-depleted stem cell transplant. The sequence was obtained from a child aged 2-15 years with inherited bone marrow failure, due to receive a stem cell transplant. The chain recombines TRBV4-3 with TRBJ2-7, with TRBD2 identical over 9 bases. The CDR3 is CASSQGPRAGGFYEQYF. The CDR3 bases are TGCGCCAGCAGCCAAGGGCCCCGAGCGGGAGGCTTCTACGAGCAGTACTTC.